This T cell receptor (beta chain) was documented in a study of OX40 agonist ivuxolimab in advanced cancers. Overall study context: Earlier treatment with anti-PD-1, anti-PD-L1 or anti-CTLA-4 was permitted, and over 35% had received some.

CDR1 and CDR2 from the germline V gene are SGHAT and FQNNGV. Trimming cost V 1 base and J 1 base, with 10 bases left between them. The CDR3 spans 15 residues. Only in-frame clones appear in the TCRdb table, and some are missing; sequencing was by immunoSEQ multiplex PCR. Of about 73,000 clones in the sample, under 90% were seen once. As to this clone: Its specificity is not known.

General observations from the study: Researchers report that CD8+ T cells had, on average, more expanded clones than CD4+. Clones of CD4+ and CD8+ blood T cells grew by week 6 at doses of 0.1 to 3.0 mg/kg. Among the nonresponders, some also had low normalized T-cell clonal expansion.

This sample comprised CD4+ or CD8+ T cells sorted from blood, obtained in a trial of the OX40 agonist ivuxolimab. The TCR comes from an adult with an advanced solid tumor such as melanoma, head and neck, liver or kidney cancer. V gene TRBV11-2 combines with J gene TRBJ1-1; D is unclear. CDR3 in amino acids: CASSLVARKNTEAFF. For the CDR3, the DNA is TGTGCCAGCAGCTTAGTTGCGAGGAAGAACACTGAAGCTTTCTTT. The full variable domain, with the rest looked up from reference TRBV11-2 and TRBJ1-1, is EAGVAQSPRYKIIEKRQSVAFWCNPISGHATLYWYQQILGQGPKLLIQFQNNGVVDDSQLPKDRFSAERLKGVDSTLKIQPAKLEDSAVYLCASSLVARKNTEAFFGQGTRLTVV.